Listed below are T cell receptor beta chains from one sample, sequenced in a study of blood T cell repertoires in COVID-19. Some clones are missing from TCRdb's copy, which holds only in-frame ones; the method was immunoSEQ multiplex PCR. The sample lists 150,000 to 200,000 clones; more than 80% were seen once. Sequencing was carried out using peripheral blood. These receptors all stem from a man between 45 and 60 years old with acute or convalescent COVID-19. CDR3s leave out the opening cysteine and the closing phenylalanine or tryptophan. Fields, in order: clone size, V gene, CDR3 protein. Clone size, where shown, is once, few, many, or a class for clones that have expanded.

clone_size: NA; v_call: TRBV24-1; cdr3_aa: ATRSQGTSGTGELF
clone_size: NA; v_call: TRBV18; cdr3_aa: ASSLERGDTDTQY
clone_size: once; v_call: TRBV4-2; cdr3_aa: ASSQDRAGDNEQF
clone_size: NA; v_call: TRBV7-9; cdr3_aa: ASSPRRGLDTQY
clone_size: NA; v_call: TRBV5-1; cdr3_aa: ASSLDVTGGGETQY
clone_size: NA; v_call: TRBV7-3; cdr3_aa: ASSLMGQTNTEAF
clone_size: NA; v_call: TRBV3-1/TRBV3-2; cdr3_aa: ASSQVLRGPGNTIY
clone_size: NA; v_call: TRBV15; cdr3_aa: ATSRTSGRIDEQF
clone_size: NA; v_call: TRBV10-3; cdr3_aa: AISGGEGAFETQY
clone_size: NA; v_call: TRBV7-9; cdr3_aa: ASSTTGEQY
clone_size: NA; v_call: TRBV18; cdr3_aa: ASSPTQGVIVEQY
clone_size: few; v_call: TRBV7-9; cdr3_aa: ASSSGSDYGYT
clone_size: NA; v_call: TRBV29-1; cdr3_aa: SETRINYGYT
clone_size: NA; v_call: TRBV7-9; cdr3_aa: ASSSRWETQY
clone_size: NA; v_call: TRBV11-2; cdr3_aa: ASSSGKSGTDTQY
clone_size: NA; v_call: TRBV19; cdr3_aa: ASSNIPGNNSPLH
clone_size: once; v_call: TRBV21-1; cdr3_aa: ASSKDIARGPVNEKLF
clone_size: NA; v_call: TRBV19; cdr3_aa: ASSPLSREQF
clone_size: NA; v_call: TRBV3-1/TRBV3-2; cdr3_aa: ASSPSSYEQY
clone_size: NA; v_call: TRBV6-5; cdr3_aa: ASSYRTVNTEAF
clone_size: NA; v_call: TRBV6-2/TRBV6-3; cdr3_aa: ASSYLDRVADIRH
clone_size: NA; v_call: TRBV11-2; cdr3_aa: ASSPRDTDTQY
clone_size: NA; v_call: TRBV19; cdr3_aa: ASSITGSSDEKLF
clone_size: NA; v_call: TRBV19; cdr3_aa: ASSITGGNTEAF
clone_size: NA; v_call: TRBV18; cdr3_aa: ASSPALGGYT
clone_size: NA; v_call: TRBV7-3; cdr3_aa: ASRAGTPNTGELF
clone_size: NA; v_call: TRBV4-2; cdr3_aa: ASSQDLFWGTGGTNEQF
clone_size: NA; v_call: TRBV5-1; cdr3_aa: ASSFATGVDTIY
clone_size: NA; v_call: TRBV7-2; cdr3_aa: ASSPLTGSNEKLF
clone_size: NA; v_call: TRBV18; cdr3_aa: ASSPREQGNSPLH
clone_size: NA; v_call: TRBV7-3; cdr3_aa: ASSPRTSGVADTQY
clone_size: NA; v_call: TRBV6-1; cdr3_aa: ASSELANKPYEQY
clone_size: NA; v_call: TRBV4-1; cdr3_aa: ASSQERGMRQPQH
clone_size: NA; v_call: TRBV7-8; cdr3_aa: ASSPLQETQY
clone_size: few; v_call: TRBV28; cdr3_aa: ASARTYNEQF
clone_size: NA; v_call: TRBV25-1; cdr3_aa: ASSAPGGGEKLF
clone_size: few; v_call: TRBV19; cdr3_aa: ASSLSGGADTEAF
clone_size: NA; v_call: TRBV2; cdr3_aa: ASSEARILTEAF
clone_size: NA; v_call: TRBV11-3; cdr3_aa: ASSSPSGGNNEQF
clone_size: once; v_call: TRBV18; cdr3_aa: ASSPRTGNSGANVLT
clone_size: NA; v_call: TRBV6-6; cdr3_aa: ASSYGPLQGGTEAF
clone_size: NA; v_call: TRBV27; cdr3_aa: ASSSRYNEQF
clone_size: NA; v_call: TRBV6-5; cdr3_aa: ASSLAMVNTEAF
clone_size: once; v_call: TRBV9; cdr3_aa: ASSVGGVDTQY
clone_size: NA; v_call: TRBV5-1; cdr3_aa: ASSVGQSSYNEQF
clone_size: NA; v_call: TRBV7-9; cdr3_aa: ASSSTDRLDTEAF
clone_size: NA; v_call: TRBV19; cdr3_aa: ASSMVTRVDTQY
clone_size: NA; v_call: TRBV28; cdr3_aa: ASRGHGADTQY